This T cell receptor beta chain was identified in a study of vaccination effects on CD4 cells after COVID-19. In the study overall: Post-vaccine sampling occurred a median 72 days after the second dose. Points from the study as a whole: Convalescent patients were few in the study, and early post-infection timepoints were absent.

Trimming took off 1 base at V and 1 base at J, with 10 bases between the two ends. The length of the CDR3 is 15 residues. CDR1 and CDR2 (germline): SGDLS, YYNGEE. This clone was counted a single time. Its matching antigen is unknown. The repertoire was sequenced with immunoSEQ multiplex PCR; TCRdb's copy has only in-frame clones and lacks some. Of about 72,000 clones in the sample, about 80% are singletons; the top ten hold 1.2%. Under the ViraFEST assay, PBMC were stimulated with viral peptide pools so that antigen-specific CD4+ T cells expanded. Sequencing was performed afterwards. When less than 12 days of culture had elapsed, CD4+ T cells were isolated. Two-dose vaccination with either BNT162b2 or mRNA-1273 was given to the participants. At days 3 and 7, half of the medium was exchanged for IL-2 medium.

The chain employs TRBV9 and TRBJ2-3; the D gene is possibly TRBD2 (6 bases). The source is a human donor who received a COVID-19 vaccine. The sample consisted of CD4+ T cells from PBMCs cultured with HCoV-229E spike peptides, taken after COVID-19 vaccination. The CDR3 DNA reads TGTGCCAGCAGCGTATCCCCGGGGGGCACAGATACGCAGTATTTT. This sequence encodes CASSVSPGGTDTQYF.